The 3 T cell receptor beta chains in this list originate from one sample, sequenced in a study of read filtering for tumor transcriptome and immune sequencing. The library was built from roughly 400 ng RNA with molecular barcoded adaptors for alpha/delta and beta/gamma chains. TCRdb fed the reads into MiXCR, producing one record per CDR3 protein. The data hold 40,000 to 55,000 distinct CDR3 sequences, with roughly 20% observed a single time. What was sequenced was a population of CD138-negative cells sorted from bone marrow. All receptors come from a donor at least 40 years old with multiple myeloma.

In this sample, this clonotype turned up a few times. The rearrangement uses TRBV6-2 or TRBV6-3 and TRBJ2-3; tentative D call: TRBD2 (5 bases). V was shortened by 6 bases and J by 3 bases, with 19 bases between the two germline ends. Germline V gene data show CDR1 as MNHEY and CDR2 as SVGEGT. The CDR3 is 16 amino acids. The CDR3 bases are TGTGCCAGCAGCTTCCGGGGAAGGGCAGCGACAGATACGCAGTATTTT. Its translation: CASSFRGRAATDTQYF.

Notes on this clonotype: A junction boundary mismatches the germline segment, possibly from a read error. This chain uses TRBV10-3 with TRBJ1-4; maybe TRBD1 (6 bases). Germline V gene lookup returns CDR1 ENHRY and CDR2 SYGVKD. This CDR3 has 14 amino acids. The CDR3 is CAIKGEAADEKLFF. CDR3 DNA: TGTGCCATCAAGGGGGAGGCGGCTGATGAAAAACTGTTTTTC.

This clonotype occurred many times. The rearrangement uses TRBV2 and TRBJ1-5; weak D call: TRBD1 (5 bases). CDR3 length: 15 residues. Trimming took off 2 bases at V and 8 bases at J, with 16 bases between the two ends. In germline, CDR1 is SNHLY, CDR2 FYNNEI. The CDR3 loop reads CASSEPGIPREPQHF. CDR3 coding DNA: TGTGCCAGCAGTGAACCGGGGATCCCCAGGGAGCCCCAGCATTTT.